This T cell receptor (beta chain) was sequenced during a study of blood T cell repertoires in COVID-19. Whole-study context: Samples taken during acute and convalescent COVID-19 were collected in the United States, Italy and Spain.

Methods used by the authors: Amplifying reference gene primers gave estimates of nucleated cell counts. TCRdb's copy holds only in-frame clones and misses some; the assay was immunoSEQ multiplex PCR. V and J calls and clone size are copied from that table; D and trimming were computed from the DNA. The sample contains about 230,000 clones, about 80% of which appear only once. Trimming removed 5 bases at V and 0 bases at J, with 14 bases between. Germline CDR1 is SGHTA and CDR2 is FQGNSA. The CDR3 spans 15 residues. The V call is TRBV7-2, the J call TRBJ2-7, with D perhaps matching TRBD2 (6 bases). This TCR derives from a woman aged 50 to 60 with acute or convalescent COVID-19. Material for sequencing was peripheral blood. CDR3 loop: CASSPGTQSSYEQYF. In DNA, the CDR3 is TGTGCCAGCAGCCCCGGGACTCAGAGCTCCTACGAGCAGTACTTC.